What follows are 5 T cell receptor beta chains derived from one specimen sequenced in a study of regulatory T cells in long-lasting Graves disease. With iRepertoire HTBI primers and Arm-PCR of CDR3 regions, TCR beta libraries were built. TCRdb re-called the multiplex PCR reads with MiXCR, one entry per CDR3 protein. The table includes 560,000 or so distinct CDR3 sequences, roughly a sixth detected once. This sample's time point: newly diagnosed GD, antithyroid drugs for less than 3 months. Generation of the TCR library employed RNA extracted from PBMCs. These data also formed part of another study, on T cells in Graves' hyperthyroidism and ophthalmopathy.

Sample: peripheral blood mononuclear cells (PBMCs), taken at new diagnosis, from a patient treated with antithyroid drugs. The source is a man aged 18-30 years with Graves disease.

The rearrangement uses TRBV27 and TRBJ2-1; 7 bases match TRBD2. This CDR3 contains 18 residues. The germline CDR1 and CDR2 sequences are MNHEY and SMNVEV (reference sequence). The V gene end was trimmed by 3 bases and the J gene end by 3 bases; junction bases not matched to a gene: 14. The CDR3 sequence: CASSLRGFSGIRYNEQFF. DNA for the CDR3: TGTGCCAGCAGTTTGAGGGGATTCAGCGGGATTCGCTACAATGAGCAGTTCTTC.

V is TRBV5-6 and J is TRBJ1-4; unclear D gene. Germline V lookup: CDR1 SGHDT, CDR2 YYEEEE. Trimming removed 4 bases at V and 0 bases at J, with 7 bases between. The CDR3 totals 14 residues. Here the CDR3 reads CASSPGTTNEKLFF. The CDR3, as DNA: TGTGCCAGCAGCCCCGGGACAACTAATGAAAAACTGTTTTTT.

This clonotype was seen repeatedly, ten times or more. V is TRBV7-2 and J is TRBJ2-1; D is unclear. The CDR3 is made up of 14 amino acids. Trimming removed 2 bases from V and 2 bases from J, with 7 bases in between. The germline CDR1 and CDR2 sequences are SGHTA and FQGNSA. CDR3 DNA sequence: TGTGCCAGCAGCTTACCCGGAGCCTACAATGAGCAGTTCTTC. It translates to CASSLPGAYNEQFF.

This clonotype was observed at least ten times. This rearrangement joins TRBV12-3 or TRBV12-4 to TRBJ1-1, with TRBD1 matching 8 bases. The CDR3 runs 15 residues. V was pared by 6 bases and J by 0 bases, with 6 bases of the junction left unmatched. Here the CDR3 reads CASRIRGPMNTEAFF. The CDR3 nucleotides read TGTGCCAGCAGGATCAGGGGGCCCATGAACACTGAAGCTTTCTTT.

This clonotype occurred many times. The rearrangement uses TRBV6-1 and TRBJ1-2; tentatively, D is TRBD1 (6 bases). CDR3 size: 15 residues. The germline V gene encodes CDR1 MNHNS and CDR2 SASEGT. Trimming shortened V by 2 bases and J by 6 bases, and 16 bases separated the two germline ends. The CDR3 DNA is TGTGCCAGCAGTGAACAGGGTCAGGGGAATCATGGCTACACCTTC. Translating it yields CASSEQGQGNHGYTF.